Sequencing of this T cell receptor beta chain was carried out in a study of neurological immune-mediated disorders. General study results and limits: Whereas HTLV-1-associated myelopathy showed the most TCR clonal expansion, multiple sclerosis showed the least, with levels below those of healthy controls. Expanded clones shared no CDR3 amino acid sequences across subjects, suggesting private repertoires in all groups. Phylogenetic analysis grouped 18 of 34 multiple sclerosis patients' repertoires together, suggesting a possible repertoire signature.

The CDR3 is 15 residues long. The V gene end was trimmed by 4 bases and the J gene end by 4 bases; junction bases not matched to a gene: 5. Germline assignment: CDR1 SGHRS and CDR2 YFSETQ. The cDNA was produced through 5'RACE with 10-nucleotide random UMIs. MiXCR was run by TCRdb on the 5' RACE reads, yielding one entry per CDR3 protein. The sample consists of 55,000 to 75,000 distinct CDR3 sequences, 2% to 2.5% of them appearing once. Many counts were recorded for this clonotype. As yet, its antigen is unknown. J is TRBJ1-5 and V is TRBV5-1; TRBD1 aligns across 10 bases. Sequences were obtained from PBMCs. The sequence derives from a man aged 45-65 years with multiple sclerosis. The CDR3 spells CASSAGQGGNQPQHF. For the CDR3, the DNA is TGCGCCAGCAGCGCCGGACAGGGGGGAAATCAGCCCCAGCATTTT.